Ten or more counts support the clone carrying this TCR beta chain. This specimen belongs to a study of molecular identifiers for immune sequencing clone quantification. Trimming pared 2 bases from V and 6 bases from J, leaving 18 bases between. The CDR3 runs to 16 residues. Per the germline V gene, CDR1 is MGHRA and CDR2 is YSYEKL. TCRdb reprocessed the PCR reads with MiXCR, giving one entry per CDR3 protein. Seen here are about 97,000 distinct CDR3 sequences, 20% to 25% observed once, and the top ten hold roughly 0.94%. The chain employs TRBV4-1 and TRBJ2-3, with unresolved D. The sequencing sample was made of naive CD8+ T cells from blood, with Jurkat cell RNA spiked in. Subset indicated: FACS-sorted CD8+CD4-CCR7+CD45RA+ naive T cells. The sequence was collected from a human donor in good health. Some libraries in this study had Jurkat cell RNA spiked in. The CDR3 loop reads CASSQFSSQGSDTQYF. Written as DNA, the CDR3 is TGCGCCAGCAGCCAATTTTCCAGCCAAGGTTCCGATACGCAGTATTTT.